The present T cell receptor beta chain was sequenced within a study of vaccination effects on CD4 cells after COVID-19. Study-level findings and limits: Marked clonal contraction of both clone types appeared late after vaccination.

As regards this clone: The antigen is unknown.

Before sequencing, viral peptide pools were used by the ViraFEST assay to expand antigen-specific CD4+ T cells. Investigators separated out CD4+ T cells once around nine days of culture had passed. Participants received two doses of either the BNT162b2 or mRNA-1273 vaccine. A half-medium replacement with IL-2 medium was carried out on days 3 and 7. Produced via immunoSEQ multiplex PCR; TCRdb's table is partial and in-frame only. The sample holds about 35,000 clones, 82% seen once. This CDR3 is built from 15 residues. Germline trimming cut 6 bases from V and 0 bases from J; bases unmatched to any gene: 4. Germline V gene lookup returns CDR1 KGHDR and CDR2 SFDVKD.

The chain uses TRBV24-1 and TRBJ2-1; 7 nucleotides agree with TRBD2. The sequenced sample was CD4+ T cells from PBMCs cultured with HCoV-NL63 spike peptides, obtained after COVID-19 vaccination. This clonotype was sampled from a human donor who received a COVID-19 vaccine. Some clones in this sample may be carry-over from other donors' samples. The CDR3: CATSSSGGSYNEQFF. As DNA, the CDR3 is TGTGCCACCAGTTCTAGCGGCGGCTCCTACAATGAGCAGTTCTTC.